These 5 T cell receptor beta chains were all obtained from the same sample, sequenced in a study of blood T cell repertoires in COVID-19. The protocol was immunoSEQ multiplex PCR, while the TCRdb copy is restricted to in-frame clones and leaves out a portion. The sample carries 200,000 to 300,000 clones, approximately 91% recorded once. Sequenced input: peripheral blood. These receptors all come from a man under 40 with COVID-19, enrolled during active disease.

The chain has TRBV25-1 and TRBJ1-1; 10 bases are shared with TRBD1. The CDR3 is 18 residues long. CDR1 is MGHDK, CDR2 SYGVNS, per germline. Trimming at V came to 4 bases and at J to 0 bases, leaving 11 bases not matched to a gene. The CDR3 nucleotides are TGTGCCAGCAGTGGACCGGGACAGGGGATTCCTATGAACACTGAAGCTTTCTTT. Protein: CASSGPGQGIPMNTEAFF.

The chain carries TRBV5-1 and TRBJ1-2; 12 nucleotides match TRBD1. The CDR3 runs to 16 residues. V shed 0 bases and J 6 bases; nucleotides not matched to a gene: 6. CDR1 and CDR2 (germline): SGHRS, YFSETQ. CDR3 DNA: TGCGCCAGCAGCTTGGCAGCAGGGACAGGGGGCGATGGCTACACCTTC. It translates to CASSLAAGTGGDGYTF.

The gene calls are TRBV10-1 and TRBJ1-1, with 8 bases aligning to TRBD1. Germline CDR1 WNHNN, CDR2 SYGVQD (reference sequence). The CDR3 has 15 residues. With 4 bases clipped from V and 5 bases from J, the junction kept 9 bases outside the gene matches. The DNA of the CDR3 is TGCGCCAGCAGTGGGGTCAGGGGGCCAATGACTGAAGCTTTCTTT. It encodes CASSGVRGPMTEAFF.

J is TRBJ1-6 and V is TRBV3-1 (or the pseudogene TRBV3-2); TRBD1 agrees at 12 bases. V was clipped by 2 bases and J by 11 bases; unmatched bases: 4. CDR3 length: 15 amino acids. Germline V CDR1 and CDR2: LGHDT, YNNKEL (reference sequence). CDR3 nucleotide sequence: TGTGCCAGCAGCCAACCGGGACAGGGGGCTACACCCCTCCACTTT. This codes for CASSQPGQGATPLHF.

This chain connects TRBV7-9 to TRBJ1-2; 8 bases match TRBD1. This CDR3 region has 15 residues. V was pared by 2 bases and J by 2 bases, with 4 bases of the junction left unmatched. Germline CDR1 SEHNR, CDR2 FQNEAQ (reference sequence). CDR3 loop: CASSLQGAGNYGYTF. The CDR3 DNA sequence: TGTGCCAGCAGCTTACAGGGGGCCGGAAACTATGGCTACACCTTC. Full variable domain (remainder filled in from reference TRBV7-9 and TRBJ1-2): DTGVSQNPRHKITKRGQNVTFRCDPISEHNRLYWYRQTLGQGPEFLTYFQNEAQLEKSRLLSDRFSAERPKGSFSTLEIQRTEQGDSAMYLCASSLQGAGNYGYTFGSGTRLTVV.